Presented here are 15 T cell receptor beta chains from one specimen sequenced in a study of technical replicates of blood from several donors. The table came from immunoSEQ multiplex PCR; TCRdb's copy has only in-frame clones and leaves some out. Of about 83,000 clones listed, about 94% are singletons. The material sequenced was T cells isolated from PBMCs. These receptors came from a human donor in good health.

This chain joins TRBV18 and TRBJ1-3, with 12 bases lining up with TRBD1. The length of the CDR3 is 16 residues. CDR1 and CDR2 (germline): KGHSH, LQKENI. V dropped 4 bases and J dropped 4; count of bases not matched to a gene: 5. The CDR3 DNA sequence: TGTGCCAGCTCACAAGGGACAGGGGGCACAGGAAACACCATATATTTT. Protein sequence: CASSQGTGGTGNTIYF. Full variable domain (outside the CDR3, taken from reference TRBV18 and TRBJ1-3): NAGVMQNPRHLVRRRGQEARLRCSPMKGHSHVYWYRQLPEEGLKFMVYLQKENIIDESGMPKERFSAEFPKEGPSILRIQQVVRGDSAAYFCASSQGTGGTGNTIYFGEGSWLTVV.

The chain joins TRBV9 to TRBJ2-1, with TRBD1 matching 7 bases. V lost 7 bases and J lost 0; bases outside the gene matches: 1. The CDR3 covers 13 residues. Looked up from germline, CDR1 is SGDLS and CDR2 is YYNGEE. The CDR3 is CASGTASYNEQFF. CDR3 DNA: TGTGCCAGCGGGACAGCCTCCTACAATGAGCAGTTCTTC.

The rearrangement links TRBV9 to TRBJ2-5, with TRBD2 identical over 10 bases. V lost 0 bases to trimming and J lost 3 bases; unmatched junction nucleotides: 2. This CDR3 region has 15 residues. Looked up from germline, CDR1 is SGDLS and CDR2 is YYNGEE. The CDR3 sequence: CASSVASGGEETQYF. Written as DNA, the CDR3 is TGTGCCAGCAGCGTAGCCAGCGGGGGGGAAGAGACCCAGTACTTC.

J is TRBJ1-2 and V is TRBV6-6, with 9 positions matching TRBD1. CDR1 is MNHNY and CDR2 is SVGAGI in the germline V gene (reference sequence). CDR3 size: 16 residues. Germline trimming cut 6 bases from V and 3 bases from J; bases unmatched to any gene: 11. This CDR3 is CASRPPRDREYYGYTF. The CDR3 region has the DNA TGTGCCAGCAGACCACCCCGGGACAGGGAATACTATGGCTACACCTTC.

The chain links TRBV2 to TRBJ1-2; TRBD1 is a possible D gene (6 bases). Germline CDR1 is SNHLY and CDR2 is FYNNEI. The CDR3 has 16 amino acids. The V end was cut by 7 bases, the J end by 3 bases, with 21 bases between. The CDR3 region is CASTSLGGGNHYGYTF. CDR3 nucleotides: TGTGCCAGCACCTCTCTAGGGGGGGGCAATCACTATGGCTACACCTTC.

CDR3 protein: CASSTRDSPVETQYF. CDR3 nucleotides: TGTGCCAGCAGCACCCGGGACTCCCCAGTAGAGACCCAGTACTTC. The V call is TRBV11-2, the J call TRBJ2-5, with a possible D match to TRBD2 (6 bases). Trimming stripped 5 bases from V and 4 bases from J, with 17 bases between. This CDR3 spans 15 amino acids. Germline CDR1 SGHAT, CDR2 FQNNGV.

This chain joins TRBV25-1 and TRBJ2-7; 10 positions match TRBD2. V dropped 6 bases and J dropped 1; count of bases not matched to a gene: 12. Germline assignment: CDR1 MGHDK and CDR2 SYGVNS. The CDR3 totals 17 residues. The CDR3 loop is CASRASGGTKRSYEQYF. The CDR3 nucleotides read TGTGCCAGCAGAGCTAGCGGGGGTACCAAGAGATCCTACGAGCAGTACTTC.

This clone was detected ten times or more. J is TRBJ1-2 and V is TRBV11-3; TRBD1 agrees at 8 bases. This CDR3 spans 16 amino acids. Per the germline V gene, CDR1 is SGHNT and CDR2 is YENEEA. V trimming: 0 bases; J trimming: 2 bases; junction bases outside the gene matches: 5. In DNA form, the CDR3 reads TGTGCCAGCAGCTTAGAGGGTCGACAGGGGAACTATGGCTACACCTTC. Its protein product is CASSLEGRQGNYGYTF.

The gene calls are TRBV5-1 and TRBJ2-7; 7 positions match TRBD1. Trimming cost V 0 bases and J 0 bases; bases outside gene matches: 3. The CDR3 covers 15 residues. Germline CDR1 reads SGHRS; CDR2 reads YFSETQ. The CDR3 loop reads CASSLGQGSSYEQYF. In DNA, the CDR3 is TGCGCCAGCAGCTTGGGACAGGGAAGCTCCTACGAGCAGTACTTC.

The rearrangement uses TRBV5-6 and TRBJ2-1; 7 nucleotides line up with TRBD2. Germline V CDR1 and CDR2: SGHDT, YYEEEE. CDR3 length equals 18 residues. The J segment lost 0 bases and the V segment lost 4 bases, leaving 13 bases of the junction unmatched. The CDR3 here is CASSLETSRMSSYNEQFF. CDR3 bases: TGTGCCAGCAGCCTAGAGACTAGCCGAATGAGCTCCTACAATGAGCAGTTCTTC.

The chain has TRBV7-9 and TRBJ2-5, with D perhaps TRBD2 (5 bases). V was trimmed by 5 bases and J by 5 bases, leaving 9 bases between them. Germline CDR1 SEHNR, CDR2 FQNEAQ (reference sequence). This CDR3 has 12 amino acids. As DNA, the CDR3 is TGTGCCAGCAGCCCCCCGGGGGAGACCCAGTACTTC. Translated: CASSPPGETQYF.

The chain joins TRBV4-1 to TRBJ2-7; 7 positions match TRBD1. Looked up from germline, CDR1 is MGHRA and CDR2 is YSYEKL. There are 14 residues in the CDR3. The V gene end was trimmed by 4 bases and the J gene end by 0 bases; junction bases not matched to a gene: 3. CDR3 coding DNA: TGCGCCAGCAGCCTAAGGACAGGCTCCTACGAGCAGTACTTC. This gives the protein CASSLRTGSYEQYF.

The CDR3 DNA follows: TGTGCCAGCAGCGTAGAAGAAGTCGGTAGAAACTATGGCTACACCTTC. It translates to CASSVEEVGRNYGYTF. The chain has TRBV9 and TRBJ1-2; no clear D. The germline CDR1 and CDR2 sequences are SGDLS and YYNGEE. Deletions cut 0 bases from V and 2 bases from J, with 14 bases between. The CDR3 contains 16 residues.

The V and J genes are TRBV28 and TRBJ1-5, with D hard to call. CDR3 length: 14 amino acids. Trimming cost V 3 bases and J 4 bases, with 10 bases left between them. Germline lookup yields CDR1 MDHEN and CDR2 SYDVKM. The CDR3 bases are TGTGCCAGCAGTTTTCATAGCGCGAATCAGCCCCAGCATTTT. As protein: CASSFHSANQPQHF.

This sequence joins TRBV19 and TRBJ2-1; TRBD2 is a possible D gene (6 bases). Trimming left V 3 bases short and J 3 bases short, with 15 bases between. Germline lookup yields CDR1 LNHDA and CDR2 SQIVND (reference sequence). The CDR3 runs 16 residues. The CDR3, as DNA: TGTGCCAGTAGTATCTCCCTGGCGGGGCTCTACAATGAGCAGTTCTTC. The encoded protein is CASSISLAGLYNEQFF.